These T cell receptor beta chains were read from a single sample in a study of T cell changes during pregnancy in multiple sclerosis. Here immunoSEQ multiplex PCR was the method, and the copy in TCRdb shows in-frame clones only, minus some. The table lists tens of thousands of clones, more than 85% of them singletons. This material consisted of peripheral blood, taken before pregnancy. These receptors all stem from a female donor with multiple sclerosis, enrolled in a pregnancy study. The CDR3 runs from the conserved cysteine through the conserved F or W. The D gene is left open where the match is weak. Not all rows give a size; the values are once, few, many and, for expanded clones, a class.

CDR3nt: TGCAGTGCTACTGAGGGAGACATTCAGTACTTC; CDR3aa: CSATEGDIQYF; d_gene: .; j_gene: TRBJ2-4; v_gene: TRBV20-1; abundance: .
CDR3nt: TGTGCCAGCACCTCGGGGGGGGGCGGCTACACCTTC; CDR3aa: CASTSGGGGYTF; d_gene: .; j_gene: TRBJ1-2; v_gene: TRBV27; abundance: .
CDR3nt: TGTGCCAGCAGCCCAGGTCTCCGGGGAGAAACGTACAATGAGCAGTTCTTC; CDR3aa: CASSPGLRGETYNEQFF; d_gene: .; j_gene: TRBJ2-1; v_gene: TRBV11-2; abundance: once
CDR3nt: TGTGCCAGCAGCATCCAAGCGGGGTTAATTTACAATGAGCAGTTCTTC; CDR3aa: CASSIQAGLIYNEQFF; d_gene: TRBD2; j_gene: TRBJ2-1; v_gene: TRBV7-2; abundance: .
CDR3nt: TGTGCCAGCAGCCAGGGGGCCCCGGAGACCCAGTACTTC; CDR3aa: CASSQGAPETQYF; d_gene: .; j_gene: TRBJ2-5; v_gene: TRBV14; abundance: .
CDR3nt: TGTGCCAGCAGCTTAGAGTGGGGGACTAGCGGGACTAATGAGCAGTTCTTC; CDR3aa: CASSLEWGTSGTNEQFF; d_gene: TRBD2; j_gene: TRBJ2-1; v_gene: TRBV11-3; abundance: .
CDR3nt: TGTGCCAGCAGCTCTTGGACAGGGGCGAACACTGAAGCTTTCTTT; CDR3aa: CASSSWTGANTEAFF; d_gene: TRBD1; j_gene: TRBJ1-1; v_gene: TRBV7-6; abundance: .
CDR3nt: TGCGCCAGCAGCTACTATGCCGGGGGGAACTACGAGCAGTACTTC; CDR3aa: CASSYYAGGNYEQYF; d_gene: TRBD2; j_gene: TRBJ2-7; v_gene: TRBV5-1; abundance: few
CDR3nt: TGTGCCAGCAGTCTAACCGGGTCCTACACCGGGGAGCTGTTTTTT; CDR3aa: CASSLTGSYTGELFF; d_gene: .; j_gene: TRBJ2-2; v_gene: TRBV7-2; abundance: .
CDR3nt: TGTGCCAGCTCACCAGTACAGGGTATTGGGGATGAGCAGTTCTTC; CDR3aa: CASSPVQGIGDEQFF; d_gene: .; j_gene: TRBJ2-1; v_gene: TRBV18; abundance: .
CDR3nt: TGTGCCTGGAGCCCCCGGACGGGGGGACTCAATGAGCAGTTCTTC; CDR3aa: CAWSPRTGGLNEQFF; d_gene: TRBD2; j_gene: TRBJ2-1; v_gene: TRBV30; abundance: .
CDR3nt: TGTGCCAGCCTTACAGGGGACGCTGGGGCCAACGTCCTGACTTTC; CDR3aa: CASLTGDAGANVLTF; d_gene: TRBD1; j_gene: TRBJ2-6; v_gene: TRBV25-1; abundance: .
CDR3nt: TGCGCCAGCAGCCCCGCGGGGGCTCCGAACACCGGGGAGCTGTTTTTT; CDR3aa: CASSPAGAPNTGELFF; d_gene: .; j_gene: TRBJ2-2; v_gene: TRBV5-1; abundance: .
CDR3nt: TGTGCCAGCAGTTTTACCCCCCCGCGCCTTCCTCTTAGCTACACCTTC; CDR3aa: CASSFTPPRLPLSYTF; d_gene: .; j_gene: TRBJ1-2; v_gene: TRBV27; abundance: .
CDR3nt: TGTGCCAGCTCACCGGAGTACATGAACACTGAAGCTTTCTTT; CDR3aa: CASSPEYMNTEAFF; d_gene: .; j_gene: TRBJ1-1; v_gene: TRBV18; abundance: .
CDR3nt: TGTGCCAGTAGTACCGGGACAGGGTATCTAGCTTTCTTT; CDR3aa: CASSTGTGYLAFF; d_gene: TRBD1; j_gene: TRBJ1-1; v_gene: TRBV19; abundance: .
CDR3nt: TGTGCCAGCTCACCACGGGGGGGTGACACTGAAGCTTTCTTT; CDR3aa: CASSPRGGDTEAFF; d_gene: .; j_gene: TRBJ1-1; v_gene: TRBV18; abundance: .
CDR3nt: TGTGCCAGTAGTATGGTAGGAGGGTCGAGAGCTTTCTTT; CDR3aa: CASSMVGGSRAFF; d_gene: .; j_gene: TRBJ1-1; v_gene: TRBV19; abundance: .
CDR3nt: TGTGCCAGCAGCTGGGGACAGGGGGCGGACACCGGGGAGCTGTTTTTT; CDR3aa: CASSWGQGADTGELFF; d_gene: TRBD1; j_gene: TRBJ2-2; v_gene: TRBV7-6; abundance: .
CDR3nt: TGTGCCTGGGGTCGACAGGTGAACACTGAAGCTTTCTTT; CDR3aa: CAWGRQVNTEAFF; d_gene: .; j_gene: TRBJ1-1; v_gene: TRBV30; abundance: once
CDR3nt: TGTGCCAGCAGTGGAGCCTACTCCTACGAGCAGTACTTC; CDR3aa: CASSGAYSYEQYF; d_gene: .; j_gene: TRBJ2-7; v_gene: TRBV25-1; abundance: .
CDR3nt: TGTGCCAGCAGTTCCTCTCCGGACAGGTTGAATCAGCCCCAGCATTTT; CDR3aa: CASSSSPDRLNQPQHF; d_gene: TRBD1; j_gene: TRBJ1-5; v_gene: TRBV27; abundance: .
CDR3nt: TGTGCCAGCAGCCCAGGGGGCAATCAGCCCCAGCATTTT; CDR3aa: CASSPGGNQPQHF; d_gene: .; j_gene: TRBJ1-5; v_gene: TRBV6-4; abundance: .
CDR3nt: TGTGCCAGCAGCTTAAGGACAGGGAGGAACACTGAAGCTTTCTTT; CDR3aa: CASSLRTGRNTEAFF; d_gene: TRBD1; j_gene: TRBJ1-1; v_gene: TRBV7-9; abundance: .
CDR3nt: TGTGCCAGCAGTTCTCCGGGACAGGGACTTGCAAGCAATCAGCCCCAGCATTTT; CDR3aa: CASSSPGQGLASNQPQHF; d_gene: TRBD1; j_gene: TRBJ1-5; v_gene: TRBV28; abundance: .
CDR3nt: TGTGCCAGCAGTGACTATAGCGGGGACACAGATACGCAGTATTTT; CDR3aa: CASSDYSGDTDTQYF; d_gene: TRBD2; j_gene: TRBJ2-3; v_gene: TRBV6-4; abundance: .
CDR3nt: TGTGCCATCAGTGAGAAACCGGGACAGGAGAACTATGGCTACACCTTC; CDR3aa: CAISEKPGQENYGYTF; d_gene: TRBD1; j_gene: TRBJ1-2; v_gene: TRBV10-3; abundance: .
CDR3nt: TGTGCCTGGAAGCGCCCCTCGCCCTACAATGAGCAGTTCTTC; CDR3aa: CAWKRPSPYNEQFF; d_gene: .; j_gene: TRBJ2-1; v_gene: TRBV30; abundance: .
CDR3nt: TGTGCCAGCAGCTTAGGGGGACAGGGAAAGTTCTTC; CDR3aa: CASSLGGQGKFF; d_gene: TRBD1; j_gene: TRBJ2-1; v_gene: TRBV11-3; abundance: .
CDR3nt: TGTGCCAGCAGCCTGACTAGGGGCGCCTACAATGAGCAGTTCTTC; CDR3aa: CASSLTRGAYNEQFF; d_gene: .; j_gene: TRBJ2-1; v_gene: TRBV7-2; abundance: .
CDR3nt: TGTGCCAGCAGCCAAGTTAGACAGCTGAACACTGAAGCTTTCTTT; CDR3aa: CASSQVRQLNTEAFF; d_gene: .; j_gene: TRBJ1-1; v_gene: TRBV4-2; abundance: .
CDR3nt: TGTGCCAGCAGCCCCGCCCTCGGGAGCTCCTACAATGAGCAGTTCTTC; CDR3aa: CASSPALGSSYNEQFF; d_gene: .; j_gene: TRBJ2-1; v_gene: TRBV4-2; abundance: .
CDR3nt: TGTGCCAGCGGGGGTTTTGGGGCTAGCGGGGATAAGTACTTC; CDR3aa: CASGGFGASGDKYF; d_gene: TRBD2; j_gene: TRBJ2-7; v_gene: TRBV7-2; abundance: .
CDR3nt: TGTGCCAGCAGTGAAGGACAGGGTATGAGACCCTACGAGCAGTACTTC; CDR3aa: CASSEGQGMRPYEQYF; d_gene: TRBD1; j_gene: TRBJ2-7; v_gene: TRBV6-1; abundance: .
CDR3nt: TGTGCCACCTCTTCCGCTCCAGGGTCGGTAGATACGCAGTATTTT; CDR3aa: CATSSAPGSVDTQYF; d_gene: .; j_gene: TRBJ2-3; v_gene: TRBV2; abundance: .
CDR3nt: TGTGCCAGTAGTATAGCCAGGTCCCCTAATCAGCCCCAGCATTTT; CDR3aa: CASSIARSPNQPQHF; d_gene: .; j_gene: TRBJ1-5; v_gene: TRBV19; abundance: .
CDR3nt: TGTGCCAGCAGCTTATCGGTCTATAATTCACCCCTCCACTTT; CDR3aa: CASSLSVYNSPLHF; d_gene: .; j_gene: TRBJ1-6; v_gene: TRBV11-2; abundance: .
CDR3nt: TGTGCCACCAGCAGGAACAGGGACTATGGCTACACCTTC; CDR3aa: CATSRNRDYGYTF; d_gene: .; j_gene: TRBJ1-2; v_gene: TRBV15; abundance: .